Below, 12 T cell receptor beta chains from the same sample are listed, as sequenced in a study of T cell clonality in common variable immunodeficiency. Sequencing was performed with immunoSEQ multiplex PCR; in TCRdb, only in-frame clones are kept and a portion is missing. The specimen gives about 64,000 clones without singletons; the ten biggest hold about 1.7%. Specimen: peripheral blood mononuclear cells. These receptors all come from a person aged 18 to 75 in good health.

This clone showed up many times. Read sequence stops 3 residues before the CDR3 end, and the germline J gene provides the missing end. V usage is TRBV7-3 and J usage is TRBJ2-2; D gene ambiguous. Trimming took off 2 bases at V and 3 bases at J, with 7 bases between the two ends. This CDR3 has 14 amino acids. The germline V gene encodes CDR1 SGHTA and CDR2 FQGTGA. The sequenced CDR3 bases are TGTGCCAGCAGCTTAGCGCCGGACACCGGGGAG. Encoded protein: CASSLAPDTGE. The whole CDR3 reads CASSLAPDTGELFF.

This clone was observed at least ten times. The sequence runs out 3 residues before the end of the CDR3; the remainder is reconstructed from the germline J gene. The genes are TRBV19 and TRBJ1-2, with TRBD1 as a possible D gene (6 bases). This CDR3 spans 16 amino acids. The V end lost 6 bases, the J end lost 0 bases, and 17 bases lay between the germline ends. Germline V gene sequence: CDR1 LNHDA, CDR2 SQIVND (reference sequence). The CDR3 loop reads CASRSRDMFANYGYTF. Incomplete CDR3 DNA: TGTGCCAGTAGATCCCGGGACATGTTCGCTAACTATGGC.

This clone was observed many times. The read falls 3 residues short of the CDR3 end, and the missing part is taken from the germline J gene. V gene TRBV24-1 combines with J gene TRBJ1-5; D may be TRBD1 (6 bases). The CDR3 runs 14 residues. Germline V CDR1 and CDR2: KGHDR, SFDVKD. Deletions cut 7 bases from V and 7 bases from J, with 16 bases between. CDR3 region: CATSDRYRDQPQHF. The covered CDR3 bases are TGTGCCACCAGCGACCGGTACAGGGACCAGCCC.

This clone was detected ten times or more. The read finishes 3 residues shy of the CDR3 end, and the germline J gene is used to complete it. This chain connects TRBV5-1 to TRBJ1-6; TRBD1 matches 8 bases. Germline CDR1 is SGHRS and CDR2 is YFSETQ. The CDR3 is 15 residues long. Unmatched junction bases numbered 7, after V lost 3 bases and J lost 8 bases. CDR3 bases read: TGCGCCAGCAGCTCCGGACAGGGAATGGATTCACCC. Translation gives CASSSGQGMDSP. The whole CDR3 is CASSSGQGMDSPLHF.

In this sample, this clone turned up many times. The part of the CDR3 DNA that was read is TGTGCCAGCAGCTTGGAGGCAGGTCCCTACGAG. Encoded protein: CASSLEAGPYE. The CDR3 in its entirety is CASSLEAGPYEQYF. The V call is TRBV5-5, the J call TRBJ2-7; D uncertain. The read terminates 3 residues ahead of where the CDR3 ends, so the germline J gene completes it. Per germline, CDR1 SGHKS and CDR2 YYEKEE (reference sequence). Trimming stripped 0 bases from V and 2 bases from J, with 9 bases between. CDR3 length equals 14 residues.

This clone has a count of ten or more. The part of the CDR3 DNA that was read is TGTGCCAGCAGCTACTGGAACACTGAA. Translated: CASSYWNTE. The full CDR3 is CASSYWNTEAFF. The chain uses TRBV5-6 and TRBJ1-1; D not certain. Sequencing ends 3 residues short of the CDR3 end; the germline J gene provides the rest. Trimming took 3 bases from V and 1 from J, leaving 4 bases between them. Germline V gives CDR1 SGHDT, CDR2 YYEEEE. This CDR3 comprises 12 residues.

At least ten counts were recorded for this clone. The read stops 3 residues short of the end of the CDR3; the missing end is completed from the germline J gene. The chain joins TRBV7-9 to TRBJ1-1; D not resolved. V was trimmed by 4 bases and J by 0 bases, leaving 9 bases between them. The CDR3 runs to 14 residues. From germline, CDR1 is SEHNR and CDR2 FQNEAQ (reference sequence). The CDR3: CASSSSQLNTEAFF. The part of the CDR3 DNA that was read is TGTGCCAGCAGCTCCTCGCAGTTGAACACTGAA.

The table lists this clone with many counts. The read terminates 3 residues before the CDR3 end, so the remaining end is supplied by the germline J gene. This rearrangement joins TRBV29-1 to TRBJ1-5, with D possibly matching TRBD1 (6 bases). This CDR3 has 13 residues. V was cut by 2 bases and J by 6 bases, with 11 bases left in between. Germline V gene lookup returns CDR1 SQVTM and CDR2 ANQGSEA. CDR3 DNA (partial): TGCAGCGTTGAAACAGGGATTGGTCAGCCC. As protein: CSVETGIGQP. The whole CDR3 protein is CSVETGIGQPQHF.

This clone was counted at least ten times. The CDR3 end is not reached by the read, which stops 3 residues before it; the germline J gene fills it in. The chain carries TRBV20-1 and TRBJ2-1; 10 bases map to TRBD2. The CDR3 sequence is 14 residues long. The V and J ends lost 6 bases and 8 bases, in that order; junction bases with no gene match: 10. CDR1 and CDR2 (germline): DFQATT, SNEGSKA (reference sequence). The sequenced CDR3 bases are TGCAGTGCCCCCCCTAGCGGGAGACTCGATGAG. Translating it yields CSAPPSGRLDE. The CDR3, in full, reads CSAPPSGRLDEQFF.

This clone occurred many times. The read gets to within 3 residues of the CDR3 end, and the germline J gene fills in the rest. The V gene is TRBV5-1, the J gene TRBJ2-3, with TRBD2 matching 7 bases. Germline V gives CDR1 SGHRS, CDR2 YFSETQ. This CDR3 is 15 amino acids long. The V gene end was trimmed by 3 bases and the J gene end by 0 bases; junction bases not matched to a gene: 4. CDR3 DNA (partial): TGCGCCAGCAGCTCTATACTAGCGAGCACAGATACG. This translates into CASSSILASTDT. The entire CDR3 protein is CASSSILASTDTQYF. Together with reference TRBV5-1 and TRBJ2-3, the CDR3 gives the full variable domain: KAGVTQTPRYLIKTRGQQVTLSCSPISGHRSVSWYQQTPGQGLQFLFEYFSETQRNKGNFPGRFSGRQFSNSRSEMNVSTLELGDSALYLCASSSILASTDTQYFGPGTRLTVL.

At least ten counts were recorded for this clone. The part of the CDR3 DNA that was read is TGTGCCACCAGCAGCCCTAGGGGGAATGAG. Protein product: CATSSPRGNE. The CDR3 as a whole reads CATSSPRGNEQFF. The J gene is TRBJ2-1, the V gene TRBV15, with D tentatively TRBD1 (6 bases). The read ends 3 residues shy of where the CDR3 ends; the end is completed using the germline J gene. Deletions cut 3 bases from V and 7 bases from J, with 10 bases between. Germline assignment: CDR1 LNHNV and CDR2 YYDKDF (reference sequence). CDR3 size: 13 residues.

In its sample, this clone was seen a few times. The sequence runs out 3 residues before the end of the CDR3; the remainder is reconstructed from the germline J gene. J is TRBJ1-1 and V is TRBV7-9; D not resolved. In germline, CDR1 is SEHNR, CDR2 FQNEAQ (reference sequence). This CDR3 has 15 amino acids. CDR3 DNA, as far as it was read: TGTGCCAGCAGCCCCATACTAGCGGAACAAGAGACA. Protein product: CASSPILAEQET. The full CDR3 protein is CASSPILAEQETAFF.